Given below is one T cell receptor (beta chain) in context. Profiling relied on immunoSEQ multiplex PCR, and the TCRdb table lists in-frame clones only, not all of them. The sample holds hundreds of thousands of clones, about nine tenths seen once. V shed 5 bases, J shed 5 bases, and the junction held 9 bases outside the gene matches. Germline assignment: CDR1 MDHEN and CDR2 SYDVKM. The CDR3 length is 16 residues. These data are taken from a study of blood T cell repertoires in COVID-19. Study in general: The origin of the acute and convalescent COVID-19 samples was the United States, Italy and Spain.

This chain uses TRBV28 with TRBJ2-5, with TRBD2 matching over 12 bases. The receptor was derived from a middle-aged woman who had recovered from COVID-19. The material sequenced was PBMCs or T cells enriched from blood (not recorded which). This CDR3 reads CASSPFLAGGDETQYF. The CDR3 DNA reads TGTGCCAGCAGTCCGTTCCTAGCGGGGGGGGATGAGACCCAGTACTTC.